This T cell receptor (beta chain) came from a study of blood T cell repertoires in COVID-19. Repertoires were generated with immunoSEQ multiplex PCR, while TCRdb's copy carries only in-frame clones and drops some. The sample includes about 250,000 clones, around 80% of them seen just once. In its sample, this clone was seen once. The CDR3 consists of 12 residues. Trimming stripped 7 bases from V and 12 bases from J, with 17 bases between. The V gene's germline CDR1 is SGHTS and CDR2 YDEGEE. This clonotype originated in a man in his forties who had been exposed to COVID-19. The V gene is TRBV5-8, the J gene TRBJ2-1; D is possibly TRBD1 (5 bases). Sequencing was done on a sample of PBMCs or T cells enriched from blood (not recorded which). CDR3 in DNA: TGTGCCAGCGACAGAAGGGCGTCCATGCAGTTCTTC. Translation gives CASDRRASMQFF.